The 24 T cell receptor beta chains listed next were all sequenced from one sample in a study of T cell repertoires in aging, cancer and after chemotherapy. A mixed TRB-A/B primer pool amplified rearranged TRB by multiplex touch-down PCR. TCRdb ran MiXCR on the multiplex PCR reads and lists one entry per CDR3 protein. The repertoire holds 10,000 to 13,000 distinct CDR3 sequences, with 24% as singletons. Peripheral blood genomic DNA, not sorted cells or RNA, was the template. Sequenced sample: blood. Source of these receptors: a human donor in good health.

This clonotype was seen a handful of times. The chain carries TRBV7-3 and TRBJ2-1; a possible D gene is TRBD2 (6 bases). The CDR3 is 15 amino acids. Trimming took off 2 bases at V and 2 bases at J, with 10 bases between the two ends. CDR1 is SGHTA and CDR2 is FQGTGA in the germline V gene. The CDR3 region is CASSLAGGPYNEQFF. DNA for the CDR3: TGTGCCAGCAGCTTAGCCGGGGGTCCCTACAATGAGCAGTTCTTC.

By proportion, this clonotype is medium-sized (0.01 to 0.1%). The V and J genes are TRBV6-6 and TRBJ1-2; D possibly corresponds to TRBD1 (5 bases). CDR1 MNHNY and CDR2 SVGAGI come from the germline V gene (reference sequence). Trimming shortened V by 4 bases and J by 3 bases, and 15 bases separated the two germline ends. The CDR3 extends over 15 amino acids. For the CDR3, the DNA is TGTGCCAGCAGTTCCTTGGATAGGGGAGACTATGGCTACACCTTC. Amino acid sequence: CASSSLDRGDYGYTF.

This clonotype ranks as medium-sized (0.01 to 0.1%). This chain connects TRBV12-3 or TRBV12-4 to TRBJ2-1; 12 bases are shared with TRBD2. The CDR3 is 15 residues long. V trimming: 3 bases; J trimming: 6 bases; junction bases outside the gene matches: 3. The CDR3 here is CASSFRTSGTNEQFF. Here the CDR3 DNA reads TGTGCCAGCAGTTTTAGGACTAGCGGGACCAATGAGCAGTTCTTC.

The chain couples TRBV5-1 to TRBJ1-2, with 7 nucleotides matching TRBD1. From germline, CDR1 is SGHRS and CDR2 YFSETQ. Trimming removed 4 bases from V and 4 bases from J; junction bases left unmatched: 10. This CDR3 comprises 15 residues. The chain's CDR3 is CASSQTPGTAYGYTF. The CDR3 DNA sequence: TGCGCCAGCAGCCAGACCCCCGGGACAGCCTATGGCTACACCTTC.

A word on this clonotype: Without the conserved terminal phenylalanine or tryptophan, this CDR3 likely stems from a read error. The V and J genes are TRBV11-2 and TRBJ2-5, with D unclear. The CDR3 covers 11 residues. The V and J ends lost 5 bases and 4 bases respectively, with 5 bases between them. Germline CDR1 and CDR2: SGHAT and FQNNGV. The CDR3 is CASSRGETQYS. CDR3 DNA sequence: TGTGCCAGCAGCCGAGGAGAGACCCAGTACTCC.

Only a few counts were recorded for this clonotype. The chain employs TRBV20-1 and TRBJ2-7, with D possibly being TRBD1 or TRBD2 (5 bases each). The germline V gene has CDR1 DFQATT and CDR2 SNEGSKA (reference sequence). V gave up 6 bases and J gave up 7 bases, with 19 bases separating them. The CDR3 is 13 residues long. Here the CDR3 reads CSAPGTGFQEQYF. The CDR3 DNA sequence: TGCAGTGCCCCCGGGACGGGGTTTCAGGAGCAGTACTTC.

J is TRBJ1-6 and V is TRBV20-1; weak D call: TRBD1 (5 bases). Trimming pared 0 bases from V and 14 bases from J, leaving 20 bases between. The CDR3 length is 15 residues. The germline V gene has CDR1 DFQATT and CDR2 SNEGSKA (reference sequence). CDR3: CSARDPGPNPMALHF. The CDR3 nucleotides read TGCAGTGCTAGAGATCCGGGGCCAAATCCCATGGCCCTCCACTTT.

The V gene is TRBV7-2, the J gene TRBJ2-7; perhaps D is TRBD1 or TRBD2 (5 bases each). The CDR3 sequence is 14 residues long. V dropped 7 bases and J dropped 0 bases, with 13 bases sitting between them. Germline V gene sequence: CDR1 SGHTA, CDR2 FQGNSA. The CDR3 DNA follows: TGTGCCAGCAAGCCCAGGGAGACCTCCTACGAGCAGTACTTC. Protein product: CASKPRETSYEQYF.

This clonotype turned up a few times. This sequence joins TRBV12-3 or TRBV12-4 and TRBJ1-3; D is perhaps TRBD1 (6 bases). The CDR3 sequence is 16 residues long. Between the trimmed V and J ends, which lost 5 bases and 1 base, there was a span of 15 bases. The CDR3 region is CASSLPPGASGNTIYF. The CDR3, as DNA: TGTGCCAGCAGTCTCCCCCCGGGGGCTTCTGGAAACACCATATATTTT.

Relative to its sample, this clonotype is medium-sized (0.01 to 0.1%). V gene TRBV6-1 combines with J gene TRBJ1-2, with unresolved D. The CDR3 has 12 residues. V lost 5 bases and J lost 8, with 12 bases in between. The germline V gene encodes CDR1 MNHNS and CDR2 SASEGT. In DNA, the CDR3 is TGTGCCAGCAGTCCCCGCACAGAAGGCTACACCTTC. This gives the protein CASSPRTEGYTF.

V usage is TRBV28 and J usage is TRBJ2-3; D call uncertain. The germline V gene has CDR1 MDHEN and CDR2 SYDVKM. Trimming stripped 7 bases from V and 0 bases from J, with 17 bases between. This CDR3 is built from 16 residues. The CDR3 region is CASKSRTEPSTDTQYF. The CDR3 nucleotides read TGTGCCAGCAAGTCGAGGACCGAGCCAAGCACAGATACGCAGTATTTT.

This sequence joins TRBV5-6 and TRBJ2-3; D might be TRBD2 (6 bases). The V end was cut by 4 bases, the J end by 3 bases, with 15 bases between. The length of the CDR3 is 15 residues. Per germline, CDR1 SGHDT and CDR2 YYEEEE. CDR3 nucleotide sequence: TGTGCCAGCAGCGACGTGGGCGGGGTAACAGATACGCAGTATTTT. This translates into CASSDVGGVTDTQYF.

The table lists this clonotype with a few counts. The V and J genes are TRBV7-7 and TRBJ2-2; D may be TRBD1 or TRBD2 (6 bases each). Germline V CDR1 and CDR2: SSHAT, FNYEAQ (reference sequence). The CDR3 is made up of 15 amino acids. CDR3 sequence: CASETGAPGTGELFF. The CDR3 bases are TGTGCTAGCGAAACGGGGGCCCCGGGGACCGGGGAGCTGTTTTTT.

About this clonotype: Given a much more abundant clone one base away, this may be a read error. The chain links TRBV7-2 to TRBJ1-2, with D possibly TRBD1 on 6 matching bases. The CDR3 has 16 residues. CDR1 is SGHTA and CDR2 is FQGNSA in the germline V gene. V was trimmed by 4 bases and J by 5 bases, leaving 20 bases between them. The CDR3 loop is CASSYYPGALMYGYTF. In nucleotides, the CDR3 is TGTGCCAGCAGCTACTATCCGGGGGCTCTAATGTATGGCTACACCTTC.

This clonotype is categorized as medium-sized. The V gene is TRBV19, the J gene TRBJ1-6; D is uncertain. V lost 2 bases and J 8 bases, leaving 16 bases between the germline ends. Germline assignment: CDR1 LNHDA and CDR2 SQIVND (reference sequence). This CDR3 spans 16 amino acids. The CDR3 coding sequence is TGTGCCAGTAGTATAAGAACATCAGCCTCGGATTCACCCCTCCACTTT. Its translation is CASSIRTSASDSPLHF.

This clonotype ranks as medium-sized. The chain joins TRBV29-1 to TRBJ1-2; 7 bases align to TRBD1. V was pared by 4 bases and J by 6 bases, with 11 bases of the junction left unmatched. Germline V gene sequence: CDR1 SQVTM, CDR2 ANQGSEA. This CDR3 is built from 14 residues. The CDR3 reads CSVVSGQGGDGYTF. CDR3 in DNA: TGCAGCGTTGTCTCGGGGCAGGGGGGTGATGGCTACACCTTC.

This clonotype occurred once. This may be a read error: a much more frequent sequence differs by one nucleotide. In DNA, the CDR3 is TGTGCCAGCAGGACCGGACAGGGACCCCACTACGAGCAGTACTTC. This translates into CASRTGQGPHYEQYF. This rearrangement joins TRBV27 to TRBJ2-7; 8 bases line up with TRBD1. V dropped 6 bases and J dropped 3; count of bases not matched to a gene: 10. CDR3 length: 15 residues. CDR1 MNHEY and CDR2 SMNVEV come from the germline V gene (reference sequence).

By sample fraction, this clonotype is medium-sized. For the CDR3, the DNA is TGCAGTGCTAGTCGGCGGGGGGGCCGAGAGACCCAGTACTTC. Residues: CSASRRGGRETQYF. This chain connects TRBV20-1 to TRBJ2-5, with 9 bases matching TRBD2. V gave up 3 bases and J gave up 4 bases; unmatched junction bases: 6. The CDR3 runs to 14 residues. In germline, CDR1 is DFQATT, CDR2 SNEGSKA (reference sequence).

The chain joins TRBV6-6 to TRBJ1-5, with a tentative D call TRBD1 (6 bases). CDR3 size: 14 residues. Trimming took off 6 bases at V and 1 base at J, with 10 bases between the two ends. CDR1 MNHNY and CDR2 SVGAGI come from the germline V gene (reference sequence). The CDR3 nucleotides are TGTGCCAGCAGCCAGGACAGAAGCAATCAGCCCCAGCATTTT. This translates into CASSQDRSNQPQHF.

A few counts support this clonotype. The chain carries TRBV5-6 and TRBJ2-3; tentatively, D is TRBD1 (5 bases). V lost 0 bases and J lost 7, with 9 bases in between. Germline assignment: CDR1 SGHDT and CDR2 YYEEEE. The CDR3 totals 13 residues. CDR3: CASSLERGYTQYF. The CDR3 DNA follows: TGTGCCAGCAGCTTGGAAAGGGGATATACGCAGTATTTT. The entire variable domain, with the rest obtained from reference TRBV5-6 and TRBJ2-3, is as follows: DAGVTQSPTHLIKTRGQQVTLRCSPKSGHDTVSWYQQALGQGPQFIFQYYEEEERQRGNFPDRFSGHQFPNYSSELNVNALLLGDSALYLCASSLERGYTQYFGPGTRLTVL.

This clonotype was seen more than once but under ten times. This chain joins TRBV10-3 and TRBJ1-2; 9 bases map to TRBD1. Germline V lookup: CDR1 ENHRY, CDR2 SYGVKD. After removal of 6 bases from V and 8 bases from J, the junction contained 4 bases not matched to a gene. The CDR3 runs 12 residues. The CDR3 DNA is TGTGCCATCAGGGGGACAGGGAGCGGCTACACCTTC. Its translation is CAIRGTGSGYTF.

This clonotype is medium-sized in the sample. The rearrangement joins TRBV5-5 to TRBJ1-3; possible D gene TRBD1, 6 bases. Germline V gene lookup returns CDR1 SGHKS and CDR2 YYEKEE (reference sequence). The V end was cut by 3 bases, the J end by 0 bases, with 16 bases between. The CDR3 is made up of 17 amino acids. The CDR3 protein is CASSWDTFTYSGNTIYF. In DNA, the CDR3 is TGTGCCAGCAGCTGGGACACCTTTACCTACTCTGGAAACACCATATATTTT.

This clonotype was recorded a few times. This chain connects TRBV20-1 to TRBJ2-5, with D unclear. In germline, CDR1 is DFQATT, CDR2 SNEGSKA (reference sequence). The CDR3 runs to 13 residues. Trimming shortened V by 7 bases and J by 2 bases, and 14 bases separated the two germline ends. In nucleotides, the CDR3 is TGCAGTGGTTGGCAGACTTTACAAGAGACCCAGTACTTC. It codes for CSGWQTLQETQYF.

The chain uses TRBV5-6 and TRBJ2-7; D gene ambiguous. CDR3 length: 15 amino acids. Germline V lookup: CDR1 SGHDT, CDR2 YYEEEE. Trimming shortened V by 4 bases and J by 4 bases, and 18 bases separated the two germline ends. CDR3 in amino acids: CASSPRPMQFYEQYF. The CDR3 bases are TGTGCCAGCAGCCCCCGCCCTATGCAGTTTTACGAGCAGTACTTC.